One and the same sample provided the 10 T cell receptor beta chains below, sequenced in a study of CD8 T cells in Susac syndrome (dated by TCRdb to the late 2010s). Preparation of the library involved the immunoSEQ multiplex PCR assay. RNA was extracted with the RNeasy kit and 0.5 to 1 ug was reverse transcribed using random hexamers. TCRdb cleaned the public reads at Q25 with fastp, built clones with MiXCR and kept in-frame beta chains. CDR3 protein duplicates are merged, each entry listing the most common genes and DNA. The sample table shows 100,000 to 150,000 distinct CDR3 sequences, and about 96% are seen once. The biggest ten clones account for around 0.12% of the sample. Material for sequencing was CD4+ T cells from PBMCs. Receptor source: a human donor in good health.

V is TRBV29-1 and J is TRBJ2-3; TRBD2 matches at 14 bases. The J segment lost 2 bases and the V segment lost 3 bases, leaving 4 bases of the junction unmatched. Germline V gene lookup returns CDR1 SQVTM and CDR2 ANQGSEA. The CDR3 is made up of 16 amino acids. The CDR3 region has the DNA TGCAGCGTTGACGGGACTAGCGGGAGAGTCACAGATACGCAGTATTTT. Amino acids: CSVDGTSGRVTDTQYF.

The rearrangement links TRBV5-1 to TRBJ2-7; 8 bases are a match to TRBD1. This CDR3 contains 15 residues. With 2 bases clipped from V and 2 bases from J, the junction kept 6 bases outside the gene matches. Per germline, CDR1 SGHRS and CDR2 YFSETQ. CDR3 in amino acids: CASSLLRGLAYEQYF. For the CDR3, the DNA is TGCGCCAGCAGCTTACTCAGGGGGCTCGCCTACGAGCAGTACTTC.

The CDR3 coding sequence is TGTGCCAGCAGCCCCGGGACAGGAGCTAGCACAGATACGCAGTATTTT. It specifies CASSPGTGASTDTQYF. V usage is TRBV7-2 and J usage is TRBJ2-3; 8 bases map to TRBD1. The V segment lost 5 bases and the J segment 0 bases; nucleotides outside the gene matches: 7. Germline loops: CDR1 SGHTA, CDR2 FQGNSA. The CDR3 covers 16 residues. Full variable domain (outside the CDR3, taken from reference TRBV7-2 and TRBJ2-3): GAGVSQSPSNKVTEKGKDVELRCDPISGHTALYWYRQSLGQGLEFLIYFQGNSAPDKSGLPSDRFSAERTGGSVSTLTIQRTQQEDSAVYLCASSPGTGASTDTQYFGPGTRLTVL.

This clonotype was detected only once. The chain links TRBV6-1 to TRBJ2-3; D perhaps matches TRBD1 (6 bases). The V gene lost 3 bases and the J gene lost 4 bases, with 11 bases spanning the gap. Germline CDR1 MNHNS, CDR2 SASEGT. The length of the CDR3 is 14 residues. The CDR3 DNA follows: TGTGCCAGCAGTGACAGGGGCCGGGCAGATACGCAGTATTTT. Protein sequence: CASSDRGRADTQYF.

This sequence joins TRBV7-2 and TRBJ2-7; D may be TRBD2 (5 bases). V was clipped by 6 bases and J by 0 bases, with 12 bases between them. CDR1 and CDR2 (germline): SGHTA, FQGNSA. The CDR3 extends over 14 amino acids. CDR3 in DNA: TGTGCCAGCAGATCGGCGGGCGGCTCCTACGAGCAGTACTTC. Its protein is CASRSAGGSYEQYF. Variable domain in full (rest from reference TRBV7-2 and TRBJ2-7): GAGVSQSPSNKVTEKGKDVELRCDPISGHTALYWYRQSLGQGLEFLIYFQGNSAPDKSGLPSDRFSAERTGGSVSTLTIQRTQQEDSAVYLCASRSAGGSYEQYFGPGTRLTVT.

This chain links TRBV18 with TRBJ2-3; possibly TRBD2 for D (6 bases). The germline V and J ends were trimmed by 6 bases and 2 bases, with 9 bases remaining between them. Per the germline V gene, CDR1 is KGHSH and CDR2 is LQKENI. This CDR3 comprises 13 residues. CDR3 region: CASSRGATDTQYF. In nucleotides, the CDR3 is TGTGCCAGCTCTCGCGGGGCCACAGATACGCAGTATTTT.

CDR3 coding DNA: TGCGCCAGCAGCGAGGGACAGGGCGGAGCCGGGGAGCTGTTTTTT. Translating it yields CASSEGQGGAGELFF. The J gene is TRBJ2-2, the V gene TRBV5-1; TRBD1 agrees at 9 bases. The CDR3 is 15 amino acids. CDR1 is SGHRS and CDR2 is YFSETQ in the germline V gene. Trimming at V came to 4 bases and at J to 6 bases, leaving 7 bases not matched to a gene.

The chain recombines TRBV2 with TRBJ2-7; 8 bases map to TRBD2. CDR3 length equals 15 residues. Germline assignment: CDR1 SNHLY and CDR2 FYNNEI. Trimming took 7 bases from V and 3 from J; bases not matched to a gene: 11. The CDR3 loop is CASKLLAGPGYEQYF. The CDR3 DNA reads as TGTGCCAGCAAGCTCTTAGCGGGGCCAGGCTACGAGCAGTACTTC. Full variable domain (missing parts from reference TRBV2 and TRBJ2-7): EPEVTQTPSHQVTQMGQEVILRCVPISNHLYFYWYRQILGQKVEFLVSFYNNEISEKSEIFDDQFSVERPDGSNFTLKIRSTKLEDSAMYFCASKLLAGPGYEQYFGPGTRLTVT.

The genes are TRBV6-1 and TRBJ2-5; 8 nucleotides align to TRBD1. The CDR3 is made up of 13 amino acids. Per the germline V gene, CDR1 is MNHNS and CDR2 is SASEGT. Trimming at V came to 6 bases and at J to 5 bases, leaving 5 bases not matched to a gene. The CDR3 region has the DNA TGTGCCAGCAGAGGGACAGGAACGGAGACCCAGTACTTC. Protein sequence: CASRGTGTETQYF.

The V gene is TRBV18, the J gene TRBJ2-3, with D hard to call. The CDR3 totals 12 residues. CDR1 is KGHSH, CDR2 LQKENI, per germline. V dropped 2 bases and J dropped 6 bases, with 6 bases sitting between them. CDR3 sequence: CASSPNGDTQYF. In DNA form, the CDR3 reads TGTGCCAGCTCACCAAATGGGGATACGCAGTATTTT.